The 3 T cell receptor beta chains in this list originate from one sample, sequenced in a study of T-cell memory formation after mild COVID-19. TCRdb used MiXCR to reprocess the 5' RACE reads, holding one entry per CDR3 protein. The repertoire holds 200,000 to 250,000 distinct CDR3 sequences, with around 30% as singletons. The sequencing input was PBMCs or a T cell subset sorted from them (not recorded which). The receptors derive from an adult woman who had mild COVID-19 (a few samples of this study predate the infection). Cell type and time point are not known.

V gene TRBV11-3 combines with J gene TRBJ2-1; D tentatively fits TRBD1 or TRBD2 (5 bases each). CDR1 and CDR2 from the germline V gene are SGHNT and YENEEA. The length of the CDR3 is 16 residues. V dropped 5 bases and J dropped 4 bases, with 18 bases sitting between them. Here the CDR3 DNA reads TGTGCCAGCAGCACGGGGCAGCAACCCAATTACAATGAGCAGTTCTTC. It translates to CASSTGQQPNYNEQFF.

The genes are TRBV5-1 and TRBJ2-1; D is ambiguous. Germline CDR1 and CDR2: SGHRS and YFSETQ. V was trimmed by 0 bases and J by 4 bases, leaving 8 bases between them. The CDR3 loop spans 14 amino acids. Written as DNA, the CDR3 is TGCGCCAGCAGCTTGGTGGCAGAATACAATGAGCAGTTCTTC. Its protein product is CASSLVAEYNEQFF.

The CDR3 sequence: CASSFQRGPLDTQYF. CDR3 sequence (DNA): TGTGCCAGCAGCTTCCAGCGGGGGCCCCTAGATACGCAGTATTTT. This chain links TRBV7-9 with TRBJ2-3, with 8 bases aligning to TRBD2. The V and J ends lost 3 bases and 5 bases, in that order; junction bases with no gene match: 7. From germline, CDR1 is SEHNR and CDR2 FQNEAQ (reference sequence). The length of the CDR3 is 15 residues.